This entry lists 19 T cell receptor beta chains sequenced from one sample in a study of T cells after yellow fever vaccination. One entry per CDR3 protein results from TCRdb running MiXCR on the 5' RACE reads. Counted here are 450,000 to 550,000 distinct CDR3 sequences, about a fifth occurring once; the ten biggest clones make up approximately 15%. The source material was PBMCs, sampled less than 25 days after the first yellow fever vaccination. The source of these receptors is a man younger than 30 who received the YFV17D yellow fever vaccine.

This sequence joins TRBV19 and TRBJ1-2; D is ambiguous. Looked up from germline, CDR1 is LNHDA and CDR2 is SQIVND (reference sequence). V shed 3 bases and J shed 2 bases, with 7 bases lying between them. The CDR3 has 13 amino acids. Here the CDR3 DNA reads TGTGCCAGTAGTATCTCCGGAAACTATGGCTACACCTTC. Translated, it gives CASSISGNYGYTF.

This clonotype was picked up a small number of times. In DNA, the CDR3 is TGCAGTGCTACTAGACAGGGGGCTTTCAATCAGCCCCAGCATTTT. Its protein is CSATRQGAFNQPQHF. This chain joins TRBV20-1 and TRBJ1-5; 10 positions agree with TRBD1. Germline assignment: CDR1 DFQATT and CDR2 SNEGSKA (reference sequence). With V trimmed by 4 bases and J by 3 bases, 6 bases remained unmatched. The CDR3 consists of 15 residues.

This chain's CDR3 is CASKRNGGTYNSPLHF. CDR3 DNA sequence: TGTGCCAGCAAGAGAAACGGGGGTACCTATAATTCACCCCTCCACTTT. The chain recombines TRBV5-5 with TRBJ1-6; D is possibly TRBD1 (5 bases). The CDR3 is 16 residues long. Trimming took 6 bases from V and 2 from J, leaving 15 bases between them. Germline V lookup: CDR1 SGHKS, CDR2 YYEKEE (reference sequence).

The gene calls are TRBV7-9 and TRBJ1-1, with D perhaps TRBD1 (5 bases). CDR1 SEHNR and CDR2 FQNEAQ come from the germline V gene (reference sequence). This CDR3 has 14 residues. V was cut by 7 bases and J by 3 bases, with 15 bases left in between. CDR3 sequence reads: CASTLSGGHTEAFF. The CDR3 coding sequence is TGTGCCAGCACCCTCTCTGGGGGACACACTGAAGCTTTCTTT.

The rearrangement links TRBV18 to TRBJ1-3; 8 bases are shared with TRBD1. V dropped 3 bases and J dropped 4; count of bases not matched to a gene: 8. Looked up from germline, CDR1 is KGHSH and CDR2 is LQKENI. The CDR3 totals 16 residues. CDR3 in amino acids: CASSPRDRSSGNTIYF. In nucleotides, the CDR3 is TGTGCCAGCTCACCCAGGGACAGGAGTTCGGGAAACACCATATATTTT.

Written as DNA, the CDR3 is TGCAGTGCCGCCATGACTTACAATGAGCAGTTCTTC. The encoded protein is CSAAMTYNEQFF. V gene TRBV20-1 combines with J gene TRBJ2-1; no clear D. V lost 6 bases to trimming and J lost 4 bases, with 10 bases between them. Germline lookup yields CDR1 DFQATT and CDR2 SNEGSKA (reference sequence). This CDR3 spans 12 amino acids.

Only a few counts were recorded for this clonotype. The CDR3 spells CASSHSLEAYEQYF. The CDR3 DNA reads as TGCGCCAGCAGCCACTCTCTGGAAGCCTACGAGCAGTACTTC. The V and J genes are TRBV4-3 and TRBJ2-7; D gene ambiguous. Germline V gene data show CDR1 as LGHNA and CDR2 as YSLEER. V was trimmed by 3 bases and J by 2 bases, leaving 11 bases between them. The CDR3 sequence is 14 residues long.

The rearrangement links TRBV6-1 to TRBJ2-5, with no clear D. This CDR3 comprises 15 residues. Germline CDR1 MNHNS, CDR2 SASEGT. The V end lost 3 bases, the J end lost 1 base, and 12 bases lay between the germline ends. CDR3 protein: CASSDLRTIQETQYF. In DNA form, the CDR3 reads TGTGCCAGCAGTGACCTTAGGACGATCCAAGAGACCCAGTACTTC.

The rearrangement joins TRBV30 to TRBJ1-2; 8 bases map to TRBD1. After removal of 4 bases from V and 8 bases from J, the junction contained 9 bases not matched to a gene. This CDR3 spans 13 amino acids. CDR1 GTSNPN and CDR2 SVGIG come from the germline V gene (reference sequence). CDR3 sequence: CAWTGGAVGGYTF. Written as DNA, the CDR3 is TGTGCCTGGACAGGGGGCGCGGTGGGGGGCTACACCTTC. The variable domain in full, completed from reference TRBV30 and TRBJ1-2, reads SQTIHQWPATLVQPVGSPLSLECTVEGTSNPNLYWYRQAAGRGLQLLFYSVGIGQISSEVPQNLSASRPQDRQFILSSKKLLLSDSGFYLCAWTGGAVGGYTFGSGTRLTVV.

The chain has TRBV5-1 and TRBJ2-7, with TRBD1 matching over 10 bases. From germline, CDR1 is SGHRS and CDR2 YFSETQ. Trimming took 4 bases from V and 4 from J; bases not matched to a gene: 5. The CDR3 is 14 amino acids. The CDR3 DNA follows: TGCGCCAGCAGCCAGGGACAGGGGATGTACGAGCAGTACTTC. This gives the protein CASSQGQGMYEQYF.

This clonotype was picked up a small number of times. The chain uses TRBV5-8 and TRBJ1-2; D remains ambiguous. The germline V gene encodes CDR1 SGHTS and CDR2 YDEGEE. The V end was cut by 1 base, the J end by 2 bases, with 15 bases between. The CDR3 totals 16 residues. The DNA of the CDR3 is TGTGCCAGCAGCTTGTGGGCAGGCGCGGTGAACTATGGCTACACCTTC. This codes for CASSLWAGAVNYGYTF.

The rearrangement links TRBV6-2 or TRBV6-3 to TRBJ2-7, with D unresolved. The CDR3 is made up of 14 amino acids. The V end lost 0 bases, the J end lost 2 bases, and 8 bases lay between the germline ends. The germline CDR1 and CDR2 sequences are MNHEY and SVGEGT. The CDR3 DNA reads as TGTGCCAGCAGTTACTCGATTACAGCCTACGAGCAGTACGTC. Its protein product is CASSYSITAYEQYV.

V is TRBV20-1 and J is TRBJ2-1; 12 bases map to TRBD2. V trimming: 3 bases; J trimming: 5 bases; junction bases outside the gene matches: 8. The CDR3 sequence is 16 residues long. From germline, CDR1 is DFQATT and CDR2 SNEGSKA (reference sequence). In DNA form, the CDR3 reads TGCAGTGCTAGGAACCCCACTAGCGGGGGGAACAATGAGCAGTTCTTC. Translating gives CSARNPTSGGNNEQFF.

This clonotype was detected a few times. V gene TRBV5-1 combines with J gene TRBJ1-1, with D hard to call. This CDR3 has 16 residues. The germline V gene has CDR1 SGHRS and CDR2 YFSETQ. Deletions cut 4 bases from V and 0 bases from J, with 16 bases between. The CDR3 protein is CASSDVTGTMNTEAFF. In DNA form, the CDR3 reads TGCGCCAGCAGCGACGTAACGGGCACTATGAACACTGAAGCTTTCTTT.

V usage is TRBV27 and J usage is TRBJ1-4, with 9 bases identical to TRBD1. The CDR3 sequence is 14 residues long. Germline values: CDR1 MNHEY, CDR2 SMNVEV (reference sequence). Trimming at V came to 3 bases and at J to 8 bases, leaving 4 bases not matched to a gene. CDR3: CASSFTGGNEKLFF. As DNA, the CDR3 is TGTGCCAGCAGTTTTACAGGGGGCAACGAAAAACTGTTTTTT.

The V gene is TRBV7-8, the J gene TRBJ2-2; D unresolved. Trimming stripped 2 bases from V and 6 bases from J, with 13 bases between. Germline V gene data show CDR1 as SGHVS and CDR2 as FQNEAQ. CDR3 length equals 15 residues. CDR3: CASSLYIGPAGELFF. In DNA form, the CDR3 reads TGTGCCAGCAGCTTATACATCGGGCCAGCCGGGGAGCTGTTTTTT.

A few counts support this clonotype. J is TRBJ2-5 and V is TRBV4-3; possible D gene TRBD1, 6 bases. CDR3 length: 14 amino acids. Germline CDR1 is LGHNA and CDR2 is YSLEER. V was pared by 4 bases and J by 4 bases, with 13 bases between. The CDR3 spells CASSPNRDGETQYF. CDR3 DNA sequence: TGCGCCAGCAGCCCTAACAGGGACGGAGAGACCCAGTACTTC.

This clonotype has only a few counts. The V call is TRBV4-1, the J call TRBJ2-7, with D unclear. V was shortened by 4 bases and J by 4 bases, with 11 bases between the two germline ends. Per the germline V gene, CDR1 is MGHRA and CDR2 is YSYEKL. The CDR3 runs 13 residues. CDR3 region: CASSLRLEYEQYV. CDR3 nucleotide sequence: TGCGCCAGCAGCCTACGACTGGAGTACGAGCAGTACGTC.

The V gene is TRBV7-6, the J gene TRBJ2-2; D remains unclear. This CDR3 contains 15 residues. V dropped 2 bases and J dropped 3 bases, with 10 bases sitting between them. The germline CDR1 and CDR2 sequences are SGHVS and FNYEAQ. CDR3 residues: CASSLRVEYTGELFF. CDR3 bases: TGTGCCAGCAGCTTAAGGGTGGAGTACACCGGGGAGCTGTTTTTT.